This T cell receptor (beta chain) appears in the sequencing data of a study of blood T cell repertoires in COVID-19 (dated by TCRdb to 2018 to 2021). About the study as a whole: Collaborator samples came from the United States, Italy and Spain and covered acute and convalescent phases of COVID-19. The prospective study material was composed of cDNA or gDNA derived from T cells, B-cell-depleted T cells, or PBMCs. Where available, HLA class I and class II types were taken from metadata supplied by the sample provider and were not determined by assay-based typing. Deeply sampled blood TCRbeta repertoires from subjects exposed to, actively infected with, or recovered from COVID-19 were included in the dataset. Samples were obtained from the ongoing ImmuneRACE study (first 160 participants) and from 1,000 to 1,500 subjects provided by 6 global collaborators. The repertoires were made available in a free public database intended to serve as a resource for research on the immune response to SARS-CoV-2. A de-identified subject ID, COVID-19 status, age in years and sex were almost always included in the sample metadata.

TCRbeta CDR3 regions were amplified from genomic DNA using the immunoSEQ Assay, a bias-controlled multiplex PCR. In the authors' own workflow: The number of nucleated cells in each sample was estimated by amplification of reference gene primers within the assay. Sequence reads were collapsed and filtered to measure the absolute abundance of every unique TCRbeta CDR3 rearrangement. For each sample, productive Simpson clonality was calculated as the square root of Simpson's diversity index over productive rearrangements. TCRdb took this table from immuneACCESS and kept in-frame rearrangements with V and J called. Such tables lack part of the clones; where checked against another copy, unresolved V genes explain under half of the gap, and the rest is unexplained. Clone size and V and J calls were adopted from that table, with D and trimming inferred from the DNA. The sample table lists roughly 160,000 clones, about 85% of them with a count of one. The ten largest clones capture around 24% of the sample.

The investigation overall reported the following: How much clinical and demographic metadata was included differed by source and by participant, and the metadata was provided uncurated.

CDR1 and CDR2 are read off the germline V gene as MNHEY and SVGEGT. Germline trimming amounts to 2 bases on V and 4 bases on J, with 8 as the count of junction bases outside the gene matches. Its CDR3 holds 17 amino acids, cysteine through phenylalanine. Only the CDR3 region is kept as DNA, spanning 51 bases read in frame from base 1. The collaborating institutions used their own protocols to collect whole blood in K2EDTA tubes. For TCRbeta analysis, collaborator samples were shipped as frozen whole blood, as isolated PBMCs, or as DNA extracted from either sample type. Notes on this clone: Its cognate antigen has yet to be identified. No much larger clonotype is one base removed from it; base qualities were not supplied.

Source material: peripheral blood. The chain employs TRBV6-2 or TRBV6-3 and TRBJ2-5, and 12 junctional nucleotides match TRBD2. The receptor was derived from a man aged 55 to 69 with acute or convalescent COVID-19. This receptor carries the CDR3 CASSYQASGRARETQYF. The DNA reads as follows: TGTGCCAGCAGTTACCAGGCTAGCGGGAGGGCCCGAGAGACCCAGTACTTC.